Described below is a single TCR beta chain sequence and its context. The antigen is unknown. This sample was taken from a study of shared clonotypes between healthy human individuals. Points from the study as a whole: Researchers sampled only blood; tissue repertoires likely differ. Unshared clonotypes carried lower generation probabilities than those common to all four donors.

Germline CDR1 is SGHRS and CDR2 is YFSETQ. The CDR3 is made up of 18 amino acids. The J segment lost 0 bases and the V segment lost 4 bases, leaving 9 bases of the junction unmatched. Assay runs were performed at deep level. This table comes from immunoSEQ multiplex PCR, and its TCRdb copy is limited to in-frame clones, with some not included. The sample contains roughly 2,300,000 clones, 85% to 95% of which appear only once. The TCR originated in a man between 18 and 35 years old in good health. Some clones in this sample may be carry-over from other donors' samples. V usage is TRBV5-1 and J usage is TRBJ2-1; TRBD2 agrees at 11 bases. The sample was naive CD4+ T cells from PBMCs. Documented subset: CD45RA+ positively selected. The CDR3 bases are TGCGCCAGCAGCCTCGACGATAGCGGGAGGGCCTCCTACAATGAGCAGTTCTTC. As protein: CASSLDDSGRASYNEQFF.